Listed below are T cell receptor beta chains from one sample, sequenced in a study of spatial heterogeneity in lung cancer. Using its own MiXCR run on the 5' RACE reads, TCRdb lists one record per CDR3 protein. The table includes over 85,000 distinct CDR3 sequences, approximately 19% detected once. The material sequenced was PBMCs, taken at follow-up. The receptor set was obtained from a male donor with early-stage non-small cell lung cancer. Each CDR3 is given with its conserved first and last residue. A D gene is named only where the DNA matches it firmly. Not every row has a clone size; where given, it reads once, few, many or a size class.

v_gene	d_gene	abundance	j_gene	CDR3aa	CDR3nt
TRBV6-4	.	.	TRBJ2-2	CASKVEIGTGELFF	TGTGCCAGCAAAGTGGAGATAGGAACCGGGGAGCTGTTTTTT
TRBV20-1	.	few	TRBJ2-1	CSAREQEAEINEQFF	TGCAGTGCTAGAGAACAAGAGGCGGAGATTAATGAGCAGTTCTTC
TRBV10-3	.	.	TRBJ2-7	CAISENRAHEQYF	TGTGCCATCAGTGAAAACAGGGCGCACGAGCAGTACTTC
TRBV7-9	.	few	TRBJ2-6	CASSLQYSGANVLTF	TGTGCCAGCAGCCTACAGTACTCTGGGGCCAACGTCCTGACTTTC
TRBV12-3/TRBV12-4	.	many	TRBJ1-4	CASSFEQGSEKLFF	TGTGCCAGCAGTTTTGAACAGGGTTCTGAAAAACTGTTTTTT
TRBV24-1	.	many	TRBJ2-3	CATSDSWQGSTDTQYF	TGTGCCACCAGTGATTCTTGGCAGGGTAGCACAGATACGCAGTATTTT
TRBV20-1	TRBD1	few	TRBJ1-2	CSARDAGQLYGYTF	TGCAGTGCTAGAGATGCGGGACAGCTTTATGGCTACACCTTC
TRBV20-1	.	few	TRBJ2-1	CSASYLNEQFF	TGCAGTGCTAGCTACTTAAATGAGCAGTTCTTC
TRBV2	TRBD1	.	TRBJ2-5	CASSLDRGGKTQYF	TGTGCCAGCAGTCTCGACAGGGGAGGCAAGACCCAGTACTTC
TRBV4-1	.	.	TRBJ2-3	CASRPDPGAGDTQYF	TGCGCCAGCAGGCCTGATCCTGGGGCGGGGGATACGCAGTATTTT
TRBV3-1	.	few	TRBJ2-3	CASSQVSDTQYF	TGTGCCAGCAGCCAAGTATCAGATACGCAGTATTTT
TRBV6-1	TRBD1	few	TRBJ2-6	CASSPPRQGAGANVLTF	TGTGCCAGCAGTCCCCCTCGACAGGGAGCTGGGGCCAACGTCCTGACTTTC
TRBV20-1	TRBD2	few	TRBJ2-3	CSASIETFSGSWSTDTQYF	TGCAGTGCTAGTATAGAGACCTTTAGCGGGAGTTGGAGCACAGATACGCAGTATTTT
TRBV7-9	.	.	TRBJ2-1	CASSFRGSTYNEQFF	TGTGCCAGCAGCTTCCGCGGCAGTACCTACAATGAGCAGTTCTTC
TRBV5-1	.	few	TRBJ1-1	CASRMSRENTEAFF	TGCGCCAGCAGGATGAGCAGAGAGAACACTGAAGCTTTCTTT
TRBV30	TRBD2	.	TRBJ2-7	CALDKGSGTSVTYEQYF	TGTGCCCTGGATAAGGGGAGCGGGACTAGCGTAACCTACGAGCAGTACTTC
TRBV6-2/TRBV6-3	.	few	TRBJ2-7	CASSYRRGILGYEQYF	TGTGCCAGCAGTTATCGTCGGGGGATTTTAGGCTACGAGCAGTACTTC
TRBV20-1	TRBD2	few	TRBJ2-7	CSAWKGLAGGEQYF	TGCAGTGCTTGGAAGGGACTAGCGGGAGGCGAGCAGTACTTC
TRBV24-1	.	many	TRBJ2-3	CATSAFPTRSSTDTQYF	TGTGCCACCAGTGCTTTCCCGACAAGGTCAAGCACAGATACGCAGTATTTT
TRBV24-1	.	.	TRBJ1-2	CATSDTGQNYGYTF	TGTGCCACCAGTGATACCGGACAGAACTATGGCTACACCTTC
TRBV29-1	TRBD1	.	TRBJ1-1	CSVADLQGANTEAFF	TGCAGCGTGGCCGACCTACAGGGGGCGAACACTGAAGCTTTCTTT
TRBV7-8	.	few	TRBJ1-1	CASSLSEYEAFF	TGTGCCAGCAGCCTGTCGGAGTATGAAGCTTTCTTT